This TCR beta chain was profiled in a study of blood T cell repertoires in COVID-19. Turning to the study itself: COVID-19 samples, acute and convalescent, were from the United States, Italy and Spain. T cells, B-cell-depleted T cells, or PBMCs supplied cDNA or gDNA.

In the original analysis: Amplifying reference gene primers gave estimates of nucleated cell counts. Some clones are missing from TCRdb's copy, which holds only in-frame ones; the method was immunoSEQ multiplex PCR. Clone size and V and J calls were adopted from that table, with D and trimming inferred from the DNA. The data hold tens of thousands of clones, with roughly 89% observed a single time. Trimming at V came to 0 bases and at J to 2 bases, leaving 2 bases not matched to a gene. The CDR3 has 15 amino acids. Germline assignment: CDR1 SGDLS and CDR2 YYNGEE. The sequencing input was peripheral blood. V usage is TRBV9 and J usage is TRBJ2-5; 9 bases map to TRBD1. The TCR sequence derives from a human donor in a cohort sampled during active COVID-19. The CDR3 sequence is CASSVVTGGQETQYF. CDR3 in DNA: TGTGCCAGCAGCGTAGTGACAGGGGGTCAAGAGACCCAGTACTTC.